The next 31 T cell receptor beta chains were all read from a single sample in a study of cytomegalovirus exposure and HLA in healthy donors. The PCR ran on 60 Vbeta and 13 Jbeta primers. Measured with immunoSEQ multiplex PCR; TCRdb has only the in-frame clones, and not every one. The sample consists of around 130,000 clones, 88% of them appearing once. The sequencing sample was made of PBMCs. These receptors came from a woman between 40 and 50 years old in good health and CMV-seronegative.

This clone was picked up a small number of times. The chain has TRBV4-1 and TRBJ2-3; D remains ambiguous. This CDR3 spans 16 amino acids. Trimming pared 0 bases from V and 0 bases from J, leaving 10 bases between. Looked up from germline, CDR1 is MGHRA and CDR2 is YSYEKL. The CDR3 region has the DNA TGCGCCAGCAGCCAAGATACCGGGTACAGCACAGATACGCAGTATTTT. Its protein product is CASSQDTGYSTDTQYF.

The chain recombines TRBV6-5 with TRBJ2-7; D gene uncertain. CDR1 is MNHEY and CDR2 is SVGAGI in the germline V gene. The V end lost 2 bases, the J end lost 4 bases, and 9 bases lay between the germline ends. The CDR3 length is 13 residues. In DNA form, the CDR3 reads TGTGCCAGCAGTTACACCCGTCAGTACGAGCAGTACTTC. It codes for CASSYTRQYEQYF.

The rearrangement links TRBV5-1 to TRBJ2-7; TRBD2 agrees at 14 bases. Unmatched junction bases numbered 6, after V lost 7 bases and J lost 6 bases. Germline CDR1 reads SGHRS; CDR2 reads YFSETQ. This CDR3 is 14 amino acids long. The CDR3 DNA is TGCGCCAGCGGCTCGGGACTAGCGGGAGCCGAGCAGTACTTC. It codes for CASGSGLAGAEQYF.

The count of this clone is one. The junction shows a germline mismatch at one end, possibly a read error. The chain couples TRBV6-1 to TRBJ1-4, with TRBD1 identical over 7 bases. Germline CDR1 MNHNS, CDR2 SASEGT. The CDR3 is 14 amino acids. The CDR3 loop is CASSEGGANEKLFF. The CDR3 nucleotides are TGTGCCAGCAGCGAAGGGGGCGCTAATGAAAAACTGTTTTTT.

The chain couples TRBV29-1 to TRBJ2-5; unclear D gene. The CDR3 totals 13 residues. Germline V gene lookup returns CDR1 SQVTM and CDR2 ANQGSEA. Trimming cost V 2 bases and J 2 bases, with 9 bases left between them. CDR3 residues: CSVETVWQETQYF. The CDR3 nucleotides read TGCAGCGTTGAAACGGTGTGGCAAGAGACCCAGTACTTC.

V is TRBV11-3 and J is TRBJ1-4; the D gene is possibly TRBD1 (5 bases). The CDR3 sequence is 14 residues long. Trimming pared 4 bases from V and 7 bases from J, leaving 13 bases between. Germline loops: CDR1 SGHNT, CDR2 YENEEA. The CDR3 nucleotides read TGTGCCAGCAGCTCTAAGGGGCGCCCTGAAAAACTGTTTTTT. This sequence encodes CASSSKGRPEKLFF.

The chain is built from TRBV7-9 and TRBJ2-7; 12 bases fit TRBD2. V lost 8 bases to trimming and J lost 7 bases; unmatched junction nucleotides: 12. Looked up from germline, CDR1 is SEHNR and CDR2 is FQNEAQ (reference sequence). This CDR3 has 15 amino acids. CDR3 loop: CASGRLAGVGGEQYF. For the CDR3, the DNA is TGTGCCAGCGGGAGACTAGCGGGAGTTGGGGGAGAGCAGTACTTC.

The V call is TRBV5-1, the J call TRBJ2-3; 9 positions match TRBD2. The V gene's germline CDR1 is SGHRS and CDR2 YFSETQ. The V and J ends lost 0 bases and 5 bases, in that order; junction bases with no gene match: 10. This CDR3 is built from 17 residues. CDR3 in DNA: TGCGCCAGCAGCTTGGAGGCGACTAGCGGAGGGGTAGATACGCAGTATTTT. Translated, it gives CASSLEATSGGVDTQYF. Full variable domain (missing parts from reference TRBV5-1 and TRBJ2-3): KAGVTQTPRYLIKTRGQQVTLSCSPISGHRSVSWYQQTPGQGLQFLFEYFSETQRNKGNFPGRFSGRQFSNSRSEMNVSTLELGDSALYLCASSLEATSGGVDTQYFGPGTRLTVL.

This sequence joins TRBV28 and TRBJ2-5, with D possibly being TRBD1 (5 bases). This CDR3 has 14 amino acids. CDR1 is MDHEN and CDR2 is SYDVKM in the germline V gene. V was trimmed by 2 bases and J by 5 bases, leaving 12 bases between them. The CDR3 sequence: CASSLQGSFETQYF. The CDR3 coding sequence is TGTGCCAGCAGTTTACAGGGAAGTTTTGAGACCCAGTACTTC.

V is TRBV18 and J is TRBJ2-5, with a possible D match to TRBD2 (5 bases). This CDR3 comprises 14 residues. Germline V gives CDR1 KGHSH, CDR2 LQKENI. With 3 bases removed from V and 2 bases from J, the gap between germline ends came to 10 bases. The CDR3 region is CASSPLDSQETQYF. The DNA for the CDR3 is TGTGCCAGCTCACCTCTGGACTCACAAGAGACCCAGTACTTC.

With regard to this clone: The sample carries other DNA sequences with the same CDR3. V gene TRBV5-1 combines with J gene TRBJ1-1; tentatively, D is TRBD1 (5 bases). The CDR3 consists of 14 residues. Trimming left V 6 bases short and J 4 bases short, with 16 bases between. Per germline, CDR1 SGHRS and CDR2 YFSETQ. As DNA, the CDR3 is TGCGCCAGCACCTGGGGGGGAGGTGGCACTGAAGCTTTCTTT. Residues: CASTWGGGGTEAFF.

The rearrangement links TRBV6-5 to TRBJ2-2; D might be TRBD2 (5 bases). From germline, CDR1 is MNHEY and CDR2 SVGAGI. The V and J ends lost 5 bases and 5 bases respectively, with 9 bases between them. The CDR3 contains 13 residues. The CDR3 loop is CASSEGGTGELFF. DNA of the CDR3: TGTGCCAGCAGTGAAGGAGGAACCGGGGAGCTGTTTTTT.

The chain is built from TRBV19 and TRBJ2-7, with 8 bases fitting TRBD2. J was trimmed by 2 bases and V by 9 bases; bases with no gene match: 6. The CDR3 is 13 residues long. CDR1 LNHDA and CDR2 SQIVND come from the germline V gene (reference sequence). DNA for the CDR3: TGTGCCAGCTCAGCGGGAGAGGCCTACGAGCAGTACTTC. It encodes CASSAGEAYEQYF.

The CDR3 here is CASSRGLEETQYF. The CDR3 DNA sequence: TGTGCCAGCAGCCGTGGACTCGAAGAGACCCAGTACTTC. The V and J genes are TRBV11-2 and TRBJ2-5; D is possibly TRBD2 (5 bases). Germline CDR1 and CDR2: SGHAT and FQNNGV. The CDR3 contains 13 residues. With 5 bases removed from V and 3 bases from J, the gap between germline ends came to 10 bases.

This clone was seen just once. This chain connects TRBV5-1 to TRBJ2-7, with 12 nucleotides matching TRBD1. The ends lost 0 bases at V and 1 base at J; junction bases unmatched: 2. The CDR3 is 16 amino acids. CDR1 and CDR2 from the germline V gene are SGHRS and YFSETQ. In DNA form, the CDR3 reads TGCGCCAGCAGCTTGGGGGGACAGGGGGCTTCCTACGAGCAGTACTTC. This sequence encodes CASSLGGQGASYEQYF.

The chain is built from TRBV6-5 and TRBJ2-7, with a tentative D call TRBD2 (5 bases). The germline V and J ends were trimmed by 5 bases and 3 bases, with 11 bases remaining between them. Germline CDR1 is MNHEY and CDR2 is SVGAGI. CDR3 length: 13 residues. The CDR3 DNA follows: TGTGCCAGCAGTCCAGCGGTTCACTACGAGCAGTACTTC. It translates to CASSPAVHYEQYF.

The CDR3 loop reads CASCTGTGPYGYTF. DNA for the CDR3: TGTGCCAGCTGTACCGGGACAGGGCCTTATGGCTACACCTTC. The chain combines TRBV28 with TRBJ1-2; 9 nucleotides agree with TRBD1. This CDR3 has 14 amino acids. Trimming cost V 8 bases and J 5 bases; bases outside gene matches: 9. Germline CDR1 MDHEN, CDR2 SYDVKM.

The chain recombines TRBV28 with TRBJ2-7; the D gene is possibly TRBD2 (6 bases). Germline-derived CDR1 and CDR2 are MDHEN and SYDVKM. This CDR3 contains 15 residues. Trimming stripped 7 bases from V and 2 bases from J, with 18 bases between. In nucleotides, the CDR3 is TGTGCCAGCAACCCTCAGCGCGGGGTTCCCTACGAGCAGTACTTC. Protein product: CASNPQRGVPYEQYF.

V and J are TRBV6-1 and TRBJ1-5, with D possibly TRBD1 on 5 matching bases. This CDR3 region has 14 residues. Germline V gene sequence: CDR1 MNHNS, CDR2 SASEGT. Trimming removed 6 bases from V and 11 bases from J, with 20 bases in between. The CDR3 here is CASSTGPRTTSQHF. The CDR3 region has the DNA TGTGCCAGCAGCACAGGCCCCCGGACCACTTCCCAGCATTTT.

CDR3 in DNA: TGTGCCAGCAGCTCTCAGGGGGTGCCCAACTATGGCTACACCTTC. Translation: CASSSQGVPNYGYTF. J is TRBJ1-2 and V is TRBV7-8, with 7 positions matching TRBD1. With V trimmed by 4 bases and J by 2 bases, 7 bases remained unmatched. The CDR3 is 15 amino acids. CDR1 and CDR2 (germline): SGHVS, FQNEAQ.

The chain uses TRBV5-4 and TRBJ2-3; 7 nucleotides match TRBD1. CDR1 SGHNT and CDR2 YYREEE come from the germline V gene (reference sequence). Trimming cost V 0 bases and J 5 bases; bases outside gene matches: 6. CDR3 length: 15 amino acids. The CDR3 loop reads CASSLDRGAGDTQYF. The DNA for the CDR3 is TGTGCCAGCAGCTTGGACAGGGGCGCCGGAGATACGCAGTATTTT.

The chain combines TRBV5-6 with TRBJ1-2; D ambiguous. Trimming removed 0 bases from V and 8 bases from J, with 5 bases in between. Germline V gene data show CDR1 as SGHDT and CDR2 as YYEEEE. The CDR3 has 11 residues. The CDR3, as DNA: TGTGCCAGCAGCTTGGGGCCAGGCTACACCTTC. Protein sequence: CASSLGPGYTF.

V usage is TRBV7-2 and J usage is TRBJ1-1; D perhaps matches TRBD1 (5 bases). In germline, CDR1 is SGHTA, CDR2 FQGNSA. Trimming cost V 2 bases and J 11 bases, with 21 bases left between them. The CDR3 length is 15 residues. This chain's CDR3 is CASSLNPAGSGSAFF. The CDR3 DNA reads TGTGCCAGCAGCTTAAACCCAGCAGGGTCCGGATCGGCTTTCTTT.

The gene calls are TRBV7-8 and TRBJ2-7; D gene uncertain. Per the germline V gene, CDR1 is SGHVS and CDR2 is FQNEAQ. Trimming shortened V by 5 bases and J by 3 bases, and 5 bases separated the two germline ends. The CDR3 consists of 11 residues. In DNA form, the CDR3 reads TGTGCCAGCAGCCCTTTCTACGAGCAGTACTTC. As protein: CASSPFYEQYF.

CDR3 protein: CASSGQWTGELFF. As DNA, the CDR3 is TGTGCCAGCAGTGGACAGTGGACCGGGGAGCTGTTTTTT. This chain joins TRBV14 and TRBJ2-2, with D perhaps matching TRBD1 (6 bases). The CDR3 is 13 amino acids. Germline loops: CDR1 SGHDN, CDR2 FVKESK. V was trimmed by 6 bases and J by 5 bases, leaving 10 bases between them. The full variable domain, with the rest looked up from reference TRBV14 and TRBJ2-2, is EAGVTQFPSHSVIEKGQTVTLRCDPISGHDNLYWYRRVMGKEIKFLLHFVKESKQDESGMPNNRFLAERTGGTYSTLKVQPAELEDSGVYFCASSGQWTGELFFGEGSRLTVL.

The chain is built from TRBV5-6 and TRBJ1-5, with D possibly matching TRBD1 (5 bases). This CDR3 has 16 residues. Germline V CDR1 and CDR2: SGHDT, YYEEEE. With 4 bases removed from V and 6 bases from J, the gap between germline ends came to 20 bases. For the CDR3, the DNA is TGTGCCAGCAGCGGGGGAGGAATGGGTCGCGGTCAGCCCCAGCATTTT. This translates into CASSGGGMGRGQPQHF.

The CDR3 is CASSLGAGMGTDTQYF. CDR3 in DNA: TGCGCCAGCAGCTTGGGGGCGGGAATGGGCACAGATACGCAGTATTTT. This chain connects TRBV5-1 to TRBJ2-3; D might be TRBD2 (6 bases). The germline V and J ends were trimmed by 0 bases and 1 base, with 12 bases remaining between them. Looked up from germline, CDR1 is SGHRS and CDR2 is YFSETQ. The CDR3 consists of 16 residues.

V and J are TRBV2 and TRBJ1-5; the D is unclear. The germline V and J ends were trimmed by 4 bases and 9 bases, with 19 bases remaining between them. CDR1 is SNHLY and CDR2 is FYNNEI in the germline V gene. CDR3 length equals 15 residues. The CDR3 nucleotides read TGTGCCAGCAGTGGCACGGTCCCCCCGGCGGGGCCCCAGCATTTT. As protein: CASSGTVPPAGPQHF.

The V and J genes are TRBV27 and TRBJ1-4, with 7 positions matching TRBD1. Germline V gene data show CDR1 as MNHEY and CDR2 as SMNVEV (reference sequence). J lost 8 bases, V lost 5 bases, and 8 bases had no gene match. CDR3 length equals 14 residues. CDR3 in DNA: TGTGCCAGCAGTCCGACAGGGCTCGGAGAAAAACTGTTTTTT. Translated, it gives CASSPTGLGEKLFF.

This clone was detected only a few times. The chain couples TRBV6-6 to TRBJ2-2; a possible D gene is TRBD2 (6 bases). Germline V gene sequence: CDR1 MNHNY, CDR2 SVGAGI (reference sequence). CDR3 length: 14 residues. V dropped 5 bases and J dropped 4 bases, with 11 bases sitting between them. In DNA, the CDR3 is TGTGCCAGCAGTCCTTGGGACTTCACCGGGGAGCTGTTTTTT. Residues: CASSPWDFTGELFF.

The chain joins TRBV5-1 to TRBJ2-3; TRBD2 agrees at 9 bases. Per germline, CDR1 SGHRS and CDR2 YFSETQ. The CDR3 totals 18 residues. V gave up 2 bases and J gave up 1 base; unmatched junction bases: 11. CDR3 sequence reads: CASSFPAGGGGGTDTQYF. The CDR3 DNA is TGCGCCAGCAGCTTTCCAGCGGGAGGCGGAGGGGGCACAGATACGCAGTATTTT.